These T cell receptor beta chains were read from a single sample in a study of shared clonotypes between healthy human individuals. The assay was immunoSEQ multiplex PCR, and TCRdb's table has in-frame clones only and misses some. The table records 2 million to 2.5 million clones, almost 96% of them present only once. Sequenced sample: naive CD4+ T cells sorted from blood. Receptors were obtained from a man younger than 30 in good health. Each CDR3 is given without its conserved first and last residue. A D gene is named only where the DNA matches it firmly. Clone size is given for some rows only: seen once, a few or many times, or a class if the clone is expanded.

-,-,TRBJ2-1,TRBV6-6,ASSYSTSRGF
-,-,TRBJ1-4,TRBV30,AWSDQGRWDEKLF
TRBD1,-,TRBJ1-3,TRBV28,ASRPMQGTASGNTIY
TRBD2,-,TRBJ2-4,TRBV30,AWSVRVAGGEGVKNIQY
-,-,TRBJ2-1,TRBV6-6,ASSRSLAPGNEQF
TRBD1,once,TRBJ2-5,TRBV5-5,ASSLGQGPWETQY
-,-,TRBJ1-4,TRBV4-1,ASSQAEKLF
TRBD1,-,TRBJ1-2,TRBV5-1,ASSLPGQGNYGYT
TRBD2,-,TRBJ2-1,TRBV10-1,ASSEFLAGNEQF
-,-,TRBJ2-7,TRBV4-1,ASSQDAAGGTYSYEQY
TRBD2,once,TRBJ2-3,TRBV11-3,ASSLGQGPLAGADTQY
-,-,TRBJ2-7,TRBV5-6,ASRRGASYEQY
-,-,TRBJ1-5,TRBV5-1,ASSLAGGDQPQH
TRBD1,-,TRBJ2-3,TRBV9,ASSSRTGSTDTQY